This entry lists 31 T cell receptor beta chains sequenced from one sample in a study of lung T cells in sarcoidosis with Löfgren's syndrome. Each CDR3 protein gets one entry after TCRdb re-called the reads with MiXCR. The repertoire has several thousand distinct CDR3 sequences, nearly 20% of them found once; the top ten carry over 5.5%. The material sequenced was CD4+ T cells from bronchoalveolar lavage. The receptor set was obtained from a human donor with sarcoidosis (Löfgren's syndrome or another form), or a control subject (not recorded which).

This clonotype was recorded at least ten times. The chain joins TRBV10-3 to TRBJ2-1; TRBD1 is a possible D gene (6 bases). This CDR3 is 14 amino acids long. Germline V gives CDR1 ENHRY, CDR2 SYGVKD. Trimming stripped 1 base from V and 7 bases from J, with 11 bases between. The CDR3 loop is CAISEFRGSNEQFF. The CDR3 DNA is TGTGCCATCAGTGAGTTTAGGGGGTCGAATGAGCAGTTCTTC.

This clonotype appeared many times. The J gene is TRBJ1-6, the V gene TRBV30, with D perhaps matching TRBD1 (6 bases). The germline V gene has CDR1 GTSNPN and CDR2 SVGIG (reference sequence). This CDR3 contains 14 residues. Trimming left V 0 bases short and J 11 bases short, with 14 bases between. CDR3: CAWSVVGGGTPLHF. The CDR3 bases are TGTGCCTGGAGTGTAGTAGGGGGAGGTACACCCCTCCACTTT.

At least ten counts were recorded for this clonotype. The chain has TRBV7-2 and TRBJ2-7; 7 bases are shared with TRBD1. V gave up 4 bases and J gave up 2 bases; unmatched junction bases: 5. CDR1 and CDR2 from the germline V gene are SGHTA and FQGNSA. The length of the CDR3 is 14 residues. The CDR3 nucleotides are TGTGCCAGCAGCTCCACAGGGGTCGCCTACGAGCAGTACTTC. Encoded protein: CASSSTGVAYEQYF.

Points on this clonotype: Possible read error: a much larger clone is one base away. This chain links TRBV11-2 with TRBJ2-7; 9 bases fit TRBD1. This CDR3 region has 18 residues. The germline V gene has CDR1 SGHAT and CDR2 FQNNGV. With 5 bases clipped from V and 3 bases from J, the junction kept 17 bases outside the gene matches. CDR3 amino acids: CASSPIMWDRDRVYEQYF. The CDR3 DNA reads TGTGCCAGCAGCCCTATAATGTGGGACCGGGACAGGGTCTACGAGCAGTACTTC.

The sample holds a few counts of this clonotype. The J gene is TRBJ2-7, the V gene TRBV10-3, with TRBD2 matching 14 bases. Looked up from germline, CDR1 is ENHRY and CDR2 is SYGVKD. The CDR3 is made up of 17 amino acids. V trimming: 3 bases; J trimming: 5 bases; junction bases outside the gene matches: 9. The CDR3 DNA reads as TGTGCCATCAGTGACGGGTGGGGGACTAGCGGGAGTAACGAGCAGTACTTC. Translating gives CAISDGWGTSGSNEQYF.

Points on this clonotype: The germline gene is not matched at one end of the junction; a read error may be the cause. The chain recombines TRBV27 with TRBJ2-7; tentative D call: TRBD1 (6 bases). The CDR3 covers 15 residues. CDR1 is MNHEY and CDR2 is SMNVEV in the germline V gene (reference sequence). In DNA form, the CDR3 reads TGTGCCAGCAGTACCTCAGGGACAACTGTCTACGGGCAGTACTTC. This sequence encodes CASSTSGTTVYGQYF.

Judged by abundance, this clonotype is medium-sized. The J gene is TRBJ2-4, the V gene TRBV6-6; D possibly corresponds to TRBD2 (7 bases). Trimming removed 2 bases from V and 4 bases from J, with 15 bases in between. The CDR3 covers 16 residues. Germline values: CDR1 MNHNY, CDR2 SVGAGI (reference sequence). CDR3: CASSYLGLGGKNIQYF. Here the CDR3 DNA reads TGTGCCAGCAGTTACCTCGGACTAGGGGGAAAAAACATTCAGTACTTC.

This clonotype was seen many times. V and J are TRBV7-2 and TRBJ1-1; no firm D call. The V gene's germline CDR1 is SGHTA and CDR2 FQGNSA. Between the trimmed V and J ends, which lost 2 bases and 2 bases, there was a span of 6 bases. The CDR3 is 13 amino acids. CDR3 in amino acids: CASSLTSNTEAFF. The CDR3 DNA reads TGTGCCAGCAGCTTAACCTCAAACACTGAAGCTTTCTTT.

This clonotype has at least ten counts. The CDR3 is CASSVQGRSEAFF. CDR3 sequence (DNA): TGCGCCAGCAGTGTACAGGGGAGGAGTGAAGCTTTCTTT. The V call is TRBV10-1, the J call TRBJ1-1, with TRBD1 matching over 7 bases. The junction had 6 bases not matched to a gene; V was cut back by 4 bases and J by 7 bases. The germline gives CDR1 WNHNN, CDR2 SYGVQD (reference sequence). The CDR3 loop spans 13 amino acids.

This clonotype was picked up many times. This chain uses TRBV12-3 or TRBV12-4 with TRBJ2-3, with D possibly being TRBD1 (5 bases). V lost 6 bases and J 1 base, leaving 11 bases between the germline ends. CDR3 size: 14 residues. The CDR3 DNA reads as TGTGCCAGCAGGTCGGCAGGGCGCACAGATACGCAGTATTTT. This gives the protein CASRSAGRTDTQYF.

In regard to this clonotype: One base away lies a much larger clone, so this may be a sequencing read error. CDR3 nucleotides: TGTGCCAGCAGGTCAGGGGGCGCGGTTGGCGAGCAGTACTTC. Translated: CASRSGGAVGEQYF. This rearrangement joins TRBV28 to TRBJ2-7, with 8 bases lining up with TRBD1. J lost 6 bases, V lost 6 bases, and 10 bases had no gene match. Germline V gives CDR1 MDHEN, CDR2 SYDVKM. This CDR3 region has 14 residues.

This clonotype was observed many times. The CDR3 region is CASSYGGPNNEQFF. The CDR3 bases are TGTGCCAGCAGTTACGGGGGGCCCAACAATGAGCAGTTCTTC. The chain carries TRBV6-6 and TRBJ2-1, with D perhaps TRBD1 or TRBD2 (6 bases each). Between the trimmed V and J ends, which lost 2 bases and 5 bases, there was a span of 10 bases. The CDR3 extends over 14 amino acids. Germline assignment: CDR1 MNHNY and CDR2 SVGAGI (reference sequence).

This clonotype occurred many times. This chain links TRBV11-2 with TRBJ2-3, with 8 nucleotides matching TRBD2. After removal of 1 base from V and 4 bases from J, the junction contained 1 base not matched to a gene. The germline V gene encodes CDR1 SGHAT and CDR2 FQNNGV. This CDR3 is built from 14 residues. CDR3 nucleotide sequence: TGTGCCAGCAGCTTAGCGGGGGGGCCAGATACGCAGTATTTT. Translated, it gives CASSLAGGPDTQYF.

A word on this clonotype: One junction end disagrees with the germline gene, perhaps due to a read error. This chain connects TRBV2 to TRBJ2-2, with TRBD2 identical over 11 bases. This CDR3 comprises 14 residues. Per germline, CDR1 SNHLY and CDR2 FYNNEI. CDR3 amino acids: CAGRGTSGTGELFF. CDR3 bases: TGCGCCGGCAGGGGGACTAGCGGCACCGGGGAGCTGTTTTTT.

The chain joins TRBV7-2 to TRBJ2-7; D unresolved. The CDR3 sequence is 13 residues long. The germline V and J ends were trimmed by 0 bases and 6 bases, with 9 bases remaining between them. The germline CDR1 and CDR2 sequences are SGHTA and FQGNSA. The CDR3 spells CASSLAPSSEQYF. CDR3 bases: TGTGCCAGCAGCTTAGCACCGAGTTCCGAGCAGTACTTC.

Remarks on this clonotype: A much bigger clone sits one base away, suggesting this may be a read error. This chain joins TRBV7-2 and TRBJ2-1; 11 nucleotides agree with TRBD2. This CDR3 spans 16 amino acids. After removal of 6 bases from V and 5 bases from J, the junction contained 9 bases not matched to a gene. The V gene's germline CDR1 is SGHTA and CDR2 FQGNSA. CDR3 DNA: TGTGCCAGCAGTCTAATACTAGCGGGGGTGAACAATGAGCAGTTCTTC. The encoded protein is CASSLILAGVNNEQFF.

This clonotype is deemed medium-sized (0.01 to 0.1%). The chain is built from TRBV4-2 and TRBJ1-1; D perhaps matches TRBD1 (5 bases). The CDR3 is made up of 14 amino acids. Trimming removed 3 bases from V and 4 bases from J, with 12 bases in between. Germline CDR1 LGHNA, CDR2 YNFKEQ. The DNA for the CDR3 is TGTGCCAGCAGCCATACGGAGAGGGGCACTGAAGCTTTCTTT. It is translated as CASSHTERGTEAFF.

In its sample, this clonotype was seen many times. CDR3 sequence (DNA): TGTGCCAGCAGCTTGACTAGCGGAGTACCTAATGAGCAGTTCTTC. It yields the protein CASSLTSGVPNEQFF. This sequence joins TRBV7-9 and TRBJ2-1; 9 bases line up with TRBD2. V lost 3 bases to trimming and J lost 7 bases; unmatched junction nucleotides: 7. The CDR3 extends over 15 amino acids. Germline CDR1 SEHNR, CDR2 FQNEAQ (reference sequence). The variable domain in full, completed from reference TRBV7-9 and TRBJ2-1, reads DTGVSQNPRHKITKRGQNVTFRCDPISEHNRLYWYRQTLGQGPEFLTYFQNEAQLEKSRLLSDRFSAERPKGSFSTLEIQRTEQGDSAMYLCASSLTSGVPNEQFFGPGTRLTVL.

This clonotype is medium-sized. The chain has TRBV7-6 and TRBJ1-3; D call uncertain. The V end was cut by 0 bases, the J end by 2 bases, with 8 bases between. The CDR3 extends over 15 amino acids. Germline CDR1 and CDR2: SGHVS and FNYEAQ. In nucleotides, the CDR3 is TGTGCCAGCAGCTTAGCGCTTGGGGCTGGAAACACCATATATTTT. It codes for CASSLALGAGNTIYF.

This clonotype was seen repeatedly, ten times or more. The rearrangement links TRBV5-6 to TRBJ2-1, with 9 bases lining up with TRBD1. CDR3 length: 15 residues. The V segment lost 0 bases and the J segment 7 bases; nucleotides outside the gene matches: 5. Germline loops: CDR1 SGHDT, CDR2 YYEEEE. The CDR3 region has the DNA TGTGCCAGCAGCTTGGCCGGGACAGGGAGAAATGAGCAGTTCTTC. Translated, it gives CASSLAGTGRNEQFF.

This clonotype is classed as medium-sized (0.01 to 0.1%). This sequence joins TRBV6-1 and TRBJ2-1; D is unresolved. CDR1 is MNHNS and CDR2 is SASEGT in the germline V gene. The CDR3 is 13 residues long. Between the trimmed V and J ends, which lost 3 bases and 9 bases, there was a span of 12 bases. The CDR3 loop reads CASSDIPPPEQFF. CDR3 in DNA: TGTGCCAGCAGTGATATCCCCCCGCCTGAGCAGTTCTTC.

This clonotype is categorized as large (0.1 to 1%). The chain recombines TRBV20-1 with TRBJ2-7; no reliable D call. This CDR3 region has 16 residues. The germline gives CDR1 DFQATT, CDR2 SNEGSKA (reference sequence). V lost 5 bases to trimming and J lost 0 bases, with 20 bases between them. The CDR3 nucleotides read TGCAGTGCTGGCGGTGGAGCCAGTCACAGCTCCTACGAGCAGTACTTC. Its translation: CSAGGGASHSSYEQYF.

By sample fraction, this clonotype is medium-sized. The chain uses TRBV24-1 and TRBJ2-1, with D maybe TRBD2 (6 bases). Trimming pared 4 bases from V and 6 bases from J, leaving 12 bases between. The CDR3 has 14 residues. The germline V gene has CDR1 KGHDR and CDR2 SFDVKD. DNA of the CDR3: TGTGCCACCAGTGACACCGGGGGTGGCAATGAGCAGTTCTTC. It encodes CATSDTGGGNEQFF.

This clonotype was detected many times. The chain joins TRBV10-3 to TRBJ2-1; the match to TRBD1 covers 12 bases. The germline V gene encodes CDR1 ENHRY and CDR2 SYGVKD. The ends lost 0 bases at V and 9 bases at J; junction bases unmatched: 12. The CDR3 has 18 amino acids. CDR3 region: CAISESLTGTGGWGEQFF. CDR3 nucleotides: TGTGCCATCAGTGAGTCGCTAACCGGGACAGGGGGCTGGGGTGAGCAGTTCTTC.

This clonotype was found many times. This chain links TRBV4-2 with TRBJ1-2; unclear D gene. The CDR3 runs 15 residues. In germline, CDR1 is LGHNA, CDR2 YNFKEQ. V lost 0 bases, J lost 0 bases, and 8 bases lay in between. The CDR3 is CASSQEPGSNYGYTF. Here the CDR3 DNA reads TGTGCCAGCAGCCAAGAGCCGGGGTCTAACTATGGCTACACCTTC.

This clonotype was recorded a few times. The V and J genes are TRBV3-1 and TRBJ2-5; the D gene is possibly TRBD1 (6 bases). This CDR3 has 15 amino acids. Trimming left V 4 bases short and J 0 bases short, with 12 bases between. Germline-derived CDR1 and CDR2 are LGHDT and YNNKEL (reference sequence). The CDR3 nucleotides read TGTGCCAGCAGCCCGAGGACAGCGTACCAAGAGACCCAGTACTTC. This gives the protein CASSPRTAYQETQYF.

This clonotype occurred many times. The CDR3 sequence: CASSLGGQLQPQHF. CDR3 nucleotide sequence: TGCGCCAGCAGCTTGGGGGGGCAGCTTCAGCCCCAGCATTTT. The rearrangement joins TRBV5-1 to TRBJ1-5; possibly TRBD1 for D (6 bases). CDR3 size: 14 residues. The germline gives CDR1 SGHRS, CDR2 YFSETQ. V shed 0 bases and J shed 6 bases, with 10 bases lying between them.

Points on this clonotype: A junction end diverges from the germline sequence, so it may reflect a read error. The chain uses TRBV27 and TRBJ2-7; D not certain. Per germline, CDR1 MNHEY and CDR2 SMNVEV (reference sequence). The CDR3 is made up of 14 amino acids. Here the CDR3 DNA reads TGTGCCAGCAGTTTAACATGGGTCTCCTACGGGCAGTACTTC. This gives the protein CASSLTWVSYGQYF.

Of note for this clonotype: A much more abundant neighbour one base away suggests this may be a read error. V usage is TRBV6-2 or TRBV6-3 and J usage is TRBJ2-7, with D perhaps matching TRBD2 (5 bases). This CDR3 has 14 amino acids. From germline, CDR1 is MNHEY and CDR2 SVGEGT. Trimming removed 7 bases at V and 2 bases at J, with 15 bases between. The CDR3 loop is CASTGGVETYEQYF. The CDR3 DNA reads as TGTGCCAGCACCGGAGGAGTGGAAACCTACGAGCAGTACTTC.

This clonotype was seen more than once but under ten times. Here the CDR3 reads CATSHSSYNEQFF. The DNA of the CDR3 is TGTGCCACTTCGCATTCCTCCTACAATGAGCAGTTCTTC. The gene calls are TRBV12-3 or TRBV12-4 and TRBJ2-1; the D is unclear. This CDR3 is 13 amino acids long. Trimming removed 10 bases at V and 0 bases at J, with 10 bases between.

This clonotype was seen ten or more times. This sequence joins TRBV7-2 and TRBJ1-4; TRBD1 agrees at 8 bases. J gave up 7 bases and V 2 bases, and 3 bases lay outside the gene matches. Germline CDR1 reads SGHTA; CDR2 reads FQGNSA. CDR3 length equals 14 residues. This CDR3 reads CASSLRQGFEKLFF. The CDR3 bases are TGTGCCAGCAGCTTAAGACAGGGGTTTGAAAAACTGTTTTTT.